These T cell receptor beta chains were read from a single sample in a study of shared clonotypes between healthy human individuals. The repertoire was sequenced with immunoSEQ multiplex PCR; TCRdb's copy has only in-frame clones and lacks some. Among more than 2,000,000 clones listed, roughly 92% were seen once. What was sequenced was naive CD4+ T cells sorted from blood. The source is a man aged 18 to 29 in good health. The CDR3 runs from the conserved cysteine through the conserved F or W. A D gene is named only where the DNA matches it firmly.

TRBJ1-5,TRBV5-1,TRBD1,TGCGCCAGCAGCTTTACAGGGGGACAGCCCCAGCATTTT,CASSFTGGQPQHF
TRBJ2-1,TRBV2,TRBD2,TGTGCCAGCAGTGAAAATCTAGCGGGTAATGAGCAGTTCTTC,CASSENLAGNEQFF
TRBJ2-2,TRBV9,TRBD2,TGTGCCAGCAGCACCCAGCGGGAGGAGGCCACCGGGGAGCTGTTTTTT,CASSTQREEATGELFF
TRBJ1-4,TRBV15,-,TGTGCTACTTCTTGGGGGGCCAATGAAAAACTGTTTTTT,CATSWGANEKLFF
TRBJ2-2,TRBV29-1,-,TGCAGCGTTGGATCCCGGGCACTCGGGGAGCTGTTTTTT,CSVGSRALGELFF
TRBJ2-5,TRBV7-9,TRBD1,TGTGCCAGCAGACGGACAGGCGGTGGCGGAGAGACCCAGTACTTC,CASRRTGGGGETQYF
TRBJ1-6,TRBV19,-,TGTGCCAGTAGGTATGGCGGTGGGGATTCACCCCTCCACTTT,CASRYGGGDSPLHF
TRBJ1-5,TRBV9,-,TGTGCCAGCAGCAAAAGTGGGGGGTCATGGCAGCCCCAGCATTTT,CASSKSGGSWQPQHF
TRBJ2-6,TRBV5-8,-,TGTGCCAGCAGCAGGACTGGGGCCAACGTCCTGACTTTC,CASSRTGANVLTF
TRBJ1-6,TRBV7-9,-,TGTGCCAGCAGCCTAAATTGGGGAGGCAATTCACCCCTCCACTTT,CASSLNWGGNSPLHF
TRBJ1-5,TRBV18,TRBD1,TGTGCCAGCTCACCACGGGGACAGTTTAGCAATCAGCCCCAGCATTTT,CASSPRGQFSNQPQHF